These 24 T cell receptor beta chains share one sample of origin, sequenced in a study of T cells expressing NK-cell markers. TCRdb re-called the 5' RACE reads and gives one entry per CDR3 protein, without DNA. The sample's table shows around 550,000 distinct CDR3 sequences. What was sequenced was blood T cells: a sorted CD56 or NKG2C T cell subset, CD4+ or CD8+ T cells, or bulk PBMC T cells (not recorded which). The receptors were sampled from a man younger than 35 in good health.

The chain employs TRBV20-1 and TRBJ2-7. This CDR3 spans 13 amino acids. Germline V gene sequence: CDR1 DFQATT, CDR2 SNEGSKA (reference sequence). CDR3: CSALSRDLYEQYF.

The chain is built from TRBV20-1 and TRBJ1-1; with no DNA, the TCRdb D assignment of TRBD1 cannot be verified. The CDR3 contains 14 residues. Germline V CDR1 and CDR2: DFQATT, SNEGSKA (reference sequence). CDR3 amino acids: CSARDIQARGEAFF.

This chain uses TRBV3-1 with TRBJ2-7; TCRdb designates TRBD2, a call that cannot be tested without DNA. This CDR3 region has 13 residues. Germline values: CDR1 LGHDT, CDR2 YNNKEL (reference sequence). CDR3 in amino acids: CASSQEGLSEQYF.

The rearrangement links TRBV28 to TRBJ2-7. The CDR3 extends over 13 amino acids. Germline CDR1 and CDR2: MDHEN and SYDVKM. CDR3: CASGSRWAYEQYF.

The CDR3 sequence: CATSEGAAYNEQFF. The chain joins TRBV24-1 to TRBJ2-1; the D gene TCRdb calls, TRBD1, cannot be checked with no DNA. The CDR3 runs 14 residues. CDR1 is KGHDR and CDR2 is SFDVKD in the germline V gene.

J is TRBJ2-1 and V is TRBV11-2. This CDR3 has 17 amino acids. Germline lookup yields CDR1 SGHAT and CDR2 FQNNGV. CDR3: CASSLVHRELSYNEQFF. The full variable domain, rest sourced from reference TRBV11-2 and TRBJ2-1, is EAGVAQSPRYKIIEKRQSVAFWCNPISGHATLYWYQQILGQGPKLLIQFQNNGVVDDSQLPKDRFSAERLKGVDSTLKIQPAKLEDSAVYLCASSLVHRELSYNEQFFGPGTRLTVL.

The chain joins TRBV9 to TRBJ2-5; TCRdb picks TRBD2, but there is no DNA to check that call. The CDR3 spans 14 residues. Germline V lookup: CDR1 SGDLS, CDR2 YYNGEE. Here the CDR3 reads CASSSPGLARPQYF.

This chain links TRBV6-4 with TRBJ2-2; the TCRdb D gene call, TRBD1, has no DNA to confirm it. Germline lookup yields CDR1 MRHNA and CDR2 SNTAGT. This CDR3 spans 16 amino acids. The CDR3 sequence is CASSELGQGNTGELFF.

CDR3 residues: CASRARPGQGTGNTEAFF. The chain uses TRBV27 and TRBJ1-1; TCRdb's D call, TRBD1, is unchecked because there is no DNA. Germline CDR1 reads MNHEY; CDR2 reads SMNVEV (reference sequence). The CDR3 consists of 18 residues.

CDR3 loop: CAISRGLAGGSSSYNEQFF. The J gene is TRBJ2-1, the V gene TRBV10-3; there is no DNA to check the TCRdb D call of TRBD2. There are 19 residues in the CDR3. Looked up from germline, CDR1 is ENHRY and CDR2 is SYGVKD.

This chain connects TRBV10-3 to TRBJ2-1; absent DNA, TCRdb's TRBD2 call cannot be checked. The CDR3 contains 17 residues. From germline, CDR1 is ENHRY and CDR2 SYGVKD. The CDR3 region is CATSPRLAGDAYNEQFF.

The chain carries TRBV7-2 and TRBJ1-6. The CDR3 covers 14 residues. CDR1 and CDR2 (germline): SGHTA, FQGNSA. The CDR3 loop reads CASSFGVHNSPLHF. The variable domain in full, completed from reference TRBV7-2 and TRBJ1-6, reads GAGVSQSPSNKVTEKGKDVELRCDPISGHTALYWYRQSLGQGLEFLIYFQGNSAPDKSGLPSDRFSAERTGGSVSTLTIQRTQQEDSAVYLCASSFGVHNSPLHFGNGTRLTVT.

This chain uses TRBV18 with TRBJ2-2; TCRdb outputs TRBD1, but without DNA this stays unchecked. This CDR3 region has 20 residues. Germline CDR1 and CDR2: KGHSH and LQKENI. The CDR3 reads CASSPLGPPSWSRGTGELFF. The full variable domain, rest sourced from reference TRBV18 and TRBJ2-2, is NAGVMQNPRHLVRRRGQEARLRCSPMKGHSHVYWYRQLPEEGLKFMVYLQKENIIDESGMPKERFSAEFPKEGPSILRIQQVVRGDSAAYFCASSPLGPPSWSRGTGELFFGEGSRLTVL.

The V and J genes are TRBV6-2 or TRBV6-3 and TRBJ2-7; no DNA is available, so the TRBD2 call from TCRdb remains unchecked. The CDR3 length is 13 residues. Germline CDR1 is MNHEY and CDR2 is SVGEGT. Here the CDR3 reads CASSYSGSDEQYF.

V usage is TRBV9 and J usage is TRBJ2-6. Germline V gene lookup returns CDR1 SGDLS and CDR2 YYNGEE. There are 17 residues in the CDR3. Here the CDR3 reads CASSVLKSSSGANVLTF.

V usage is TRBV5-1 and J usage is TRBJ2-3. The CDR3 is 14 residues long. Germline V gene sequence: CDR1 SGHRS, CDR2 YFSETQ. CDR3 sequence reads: CASSLDTDQDTQYF.

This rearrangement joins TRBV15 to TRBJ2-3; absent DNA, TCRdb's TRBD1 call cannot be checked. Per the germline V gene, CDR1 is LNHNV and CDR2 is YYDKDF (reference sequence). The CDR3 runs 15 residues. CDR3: CATSSLDSEGDTQYF.

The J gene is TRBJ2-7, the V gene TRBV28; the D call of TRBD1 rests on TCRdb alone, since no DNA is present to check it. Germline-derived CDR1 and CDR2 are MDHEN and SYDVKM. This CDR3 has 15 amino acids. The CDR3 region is CASSTNGAVSYEQYF.

This CDR3 reads CASSPHRGQSNQPQHF. The J gene is TRBJ1-5, the V gene TRBV5-1; TCRdb selects TRBD1, and the lack of DNA leaves this call unchecked. The germline CDR1 and CDR2 sequences are SGHRS and YFSETQ. This CDR3 is built from 16 residues.

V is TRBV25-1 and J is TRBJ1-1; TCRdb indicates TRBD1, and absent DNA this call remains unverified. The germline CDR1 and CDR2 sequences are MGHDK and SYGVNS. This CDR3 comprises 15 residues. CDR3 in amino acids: CASSEPDRGKTEAFF.

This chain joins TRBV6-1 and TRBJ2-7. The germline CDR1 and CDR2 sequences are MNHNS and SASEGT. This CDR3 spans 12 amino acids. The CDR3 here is CASRANRDEQYF.

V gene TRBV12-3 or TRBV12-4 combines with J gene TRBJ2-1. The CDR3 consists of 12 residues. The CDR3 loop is CASSTRLVSQFF.

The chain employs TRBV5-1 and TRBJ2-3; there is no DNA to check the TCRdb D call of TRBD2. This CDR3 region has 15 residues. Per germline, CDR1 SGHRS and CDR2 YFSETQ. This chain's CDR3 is CASRKLAATTDTQYF.

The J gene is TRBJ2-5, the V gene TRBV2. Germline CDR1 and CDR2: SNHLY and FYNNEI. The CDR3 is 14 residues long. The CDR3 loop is CASSEVTAEETQYF.